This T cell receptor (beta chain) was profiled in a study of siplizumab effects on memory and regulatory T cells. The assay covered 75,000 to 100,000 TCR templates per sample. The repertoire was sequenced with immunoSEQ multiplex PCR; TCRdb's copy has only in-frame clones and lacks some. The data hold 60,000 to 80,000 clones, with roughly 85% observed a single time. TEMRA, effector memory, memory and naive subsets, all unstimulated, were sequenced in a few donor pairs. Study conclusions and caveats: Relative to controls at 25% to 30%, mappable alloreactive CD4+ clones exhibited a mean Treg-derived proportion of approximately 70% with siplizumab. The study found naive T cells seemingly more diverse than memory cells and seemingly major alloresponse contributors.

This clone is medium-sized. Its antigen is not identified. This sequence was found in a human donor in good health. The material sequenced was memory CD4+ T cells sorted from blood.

The CDR3 region has the DNA TGTGCCAGCTCACCACGGGACAGCAAACGGAATGAAAAACTGTTTTTT. Encoded protein: CASSPRDSKRNEKLFF. The genes are TRBV18 and TRBJ1-4, with 7 nucleotides matching TRBD1. The CDR3 consists of 16 residues. The ends lost 1 base at V and 5 bases at J; junction bases unmatched: 7. Germline V gene sequence: CDR1 KGHSH, CDR2 LQKENI.